These 20 T cell receptor beta chains share one sample of origin, sequenced in a study of OX40 agonist ivuxolimab in advanced cancers. Method: immunoSEQ multiplex PCR; TCRdb's copy keeps in-frame clones and lacks some. This sample has 100,000 to 150,000 clones, with around 90% found just once. Specimen: CD4+ or CD8+ T cells sorted from blood, collected in a trial of the OX40 agonist ivuxolimab. The receptor set was obtained from an adult with an advanced solid tumor such as melanoma, head and neck, liver or kidney cancer.

The chain is built from TRBV2 and TRBJ2-2, with a possible D match to TRBD2 (6 bases). Between the trimmed V and J ends, which lost 10 bases and 1 base, there was a span of 16 bases. CDR1 and CDR2 (germline): SNHLY, FYNNEI. CDR3 length equals 15 residues. Written as DNA, the CDR3 is TGTGCCACCCCTGCCGGGGGAAGGAACACCGGGGAGCTGTTTTTT. Residues: CATPAGGRNTGELFF.

This chain joins TRBV7-6 and TRBJ2-3; TRBD2 agrees at 8 bases. The germline CDR1 and CDR2 sequences are SGHVS and FNYEAQ. The CDR3 runs to 16 residues. The V gene end was trimmed by 5 bases and the J gene end by 6 bases; junction bases not matched to a gene: 13. CDR3 nucleotides: TGTGCCAGCAGCCGCCGGGAGGGCTCTACATTGGATACGCAGTATTTT. Translation gives CASSRREGSTLDTQYF. Full variable domain (rest looked up from reference TRBV7-6 and TRBJ2-3): GAGVSQSPRYKVTKRGQDVALRCDPISGHVSLYWYRQALGQGPEFLTYFNYEAQQDKSGLPNDRFSAERPEGSISTLTIQRTEQRDSAMYRCASSRREGSTLDTQYFGPGTRLTVL.

The J gene is TRBJ1-3, the V gene TRBV19; D unclear. Germline V CDR1 and CDR2: LNHDA, SQIVND (reference sequence). Trimming pared 0 bases from V and 0 bases from J, leaving 6 bases between. This CDR3 is 15 amino acids long. This chain's CDR3 is CASSIDLGSGNTIYF. CDR3 bases: TGTGCCAGTAGTATAGACCTAGGCTCTGGAAACACCATATATTTT. Using reference TRBV19 and TRBJ1-3 for the parts outside the CDR3, the full variable domain is DGGITQSPKYLFRKEGQNVTLSCEQNLNHDAMYWYRQDPGQGLRLIYYSQIVNDFQKGDIAEGYSVSREKKESFPLTVTSAQKNPTAFYLCASSIDLGSGNTIYFGEGSWLTVV.

The chain has TRBV7-9 and TRBJ1-1, with D uncertain. The germline CDR1 and CDR2 sequences are SEHNR and FQNEAQ (reference sequence). V lost 1 base and J 1 base, leaving 13 bases between the germline ends. The CDR3 contains 16 residues. DNA for the CDR3: TGTGCCAGCAGCTTAGATAGGGCAGCCGCGAACACTGAAGCTTTCTTT. Translating it yields CASSLDRAAANTEAFF.

The chain joins TRBV7-3 to TRBJ2-6; no clear D. This CDR3 comprises 14 residues. Between the trimmed V and J ends, which lost 7 bases and 1 base, there was a span of 8 bases. Germline-derived CDR1 and CDR2 are SGHTA and FQGTGA. CDR3 DNA: TGTGCCAGCAAAGAGAGATCTGGGGCCAACGTCCTGACTTTC. This encodes CASKERSGANVLTF.

This clone turned up a few times. The gene calls are TRBV4-1 and TRBJ2-3; no clear D gene. CDR1 and CDR2 (germline): MGHRA, YSYEKL. The CDR3 is 17 residues long. V was trimmed by 2 bases and J by 5 bases, leaving 20 bases between them. Here the CDR3 DNA reads TGCGCCAGCAGCCAACAGGATCTAGTATCGGTGGGAGATACGCAGTATTTT. It is translated as CASSQQDLVSVGDTQYF.

The chain employs TRBV6-1 and TRBJ1-2; D is ambiguous. The CDR3 loop spans 14 amino acids. Germline CDR1 reads MNHNS; CDR2 reads SASEGT. Trimming left V 3 bases short and J 0 bases short, with 8 bases between. The CDR3 loop is CASSDEGANYGYTF. As DNA, the CDR3 is TGTGCCAGCAGTGACGAGGGAGCTAACTATGGCTACACCTTC.

The V gene is TRBV28, the J gene TRBJ1-5; 7 bases match TRBD1. Trimming removed 8 bases from V and 0 bases from J; junction bases left unmatched: 7. The CDR3 runs to 15 residues. Per germline, CDR1 MDHEN and CDR2 SYDVKM. The CDR3 sequence is CASGTGADSNQPQHF. Here the CDR3 DNA reads TGTGCCAGCGGCACAGGGGCCGATAGCAATCAGCCCCAGCATTTT.

The rearrangement joins TRBV10-2 to TRBJ2-1, with 10 bases aligning to TRBD2. The CDR3 runs 15 residues. The ends lost 0 bases at V and 8 bases at J; junction bases unmatched: 4. Germline V gene sequence: CDR1 WSHSY, CDR2 SAAADI. CDR3 sequence reads: CASSESLLAGDEQFF. CDR3 bases: TGCGCCAGCAGTGAGTCGCTCCTAGCGGGAGATGAGCAGTTCTTC.

V and J are TRBV5-1 and TRBJ2-3, with D perhaps assigned TRBD1 or TRBD2 (5 bases each). Germline V gene data show CDR1 as SGHRS and CDR2 as YFSETQ. The CDR3 totals 14 residues. Trimming left V 0 bases short and J 3 bases short, with 8 bases between. CDR3 nucleotide sequence: TGCGCCAGCAGCTTGGGAGGGGTAACAGATACGCAGTATTTT. Translating it yields CASSLGGVTDTQYF.

This clone was seen a handful of times. This chain connects TRBV11-2 to TRBJ1-1; 8 bases are a match to TRBD1. This CDR3 has 14 amino acids. V shed 5 bases, J shed 3 bases, and the junction held 5 bases outside the gene matches. Germline CDR1 SGHAT, CDR2 FQNNGV. The CDR3: CASSRSTGDTEAFF. CDR3 DNA: TGTGCCAGCAGCCGCTCGACAGGGGACACTGAAGCTTTCTTT.

This clone was recorded only once. J is TRBJ1-5 and V is TRBV7-9, with 7 bases aligning to TRBD1. CDR1 SEHNR and CDR2 FQNEAQ come from the germline V gene (reference sequence). The CDR3 extends over 16 amino acids. Trimming at V came to 5 bases and at J to 5 bases, leaving 12 bases not matched to a gene. The CDR3 is CASSPQGWVGDQPQHF. CDR3 DNA sequence: TGTGCCAGCAGCCCACAGGGGTGGGTGGGAGATCAGCCCCAGCATTTT.

V gene TRBV25-1 combines with J gene TRBJ2-1; 8 bases are a match to TRBD1. In germline, CDR1 is MGHDK, CDR2 SYGVNS. V lost 5 bases to trimming and J lost 2 bases; unmatched junction nucleotides: 8. The CDR3 sequence is 16 residues long. Here the CDR3 reads CASSPIRGPAYNEQFF. DNA of the CDR3: TGTGCCAGCAGTCCAATCAGGGGGCCTGCCTACAATGAGCAGTTCTTC.

The chain joins TRBV9 to TRBJ2-6, with 7 positions matching TRBD1. This CDR3 is built from 16 residues. Germline V lookup: CDR1 SGDLS, CDR2 YYNGEE. V dropped 5 bases and J dropped 2; count of bases not matched to a gene: 7. CDR3 amino acids: CASSETGYTGANVLTF. The CDR3 DNA sequence: TGTGCCAGCAGTGAGACAGGGTACACTGGGGCCAACGTCCTGACTTTC.

This chain uses TRBV5-5 with TRBJ1-2; 10 bases map to TRBD1. CDR3 size: 15 residues. CDR1 SGHKS and CDR2 YYEKEE come from the germline V gene (reference sequence). Trimming removed 4 bases from V and 3 bases from J; junction bases left unmatched: 6. In DNA, the CDR3 is TGTGCCAGCAGCGCAGACAGGGGGCATGACTATGGCTACACCTTC. As protein: CASSADRGHDYGYTF.

CDR3 sequence reads: CASSSGLPSYEQYF. The CDR3 DNA reads TGTGCCAGCAGCTCCGGACTACCTTCCTACGAGCAGTACTTC. The J gene is TRBJ2-5, the V gene TRBV7-2; D possibly corresponds to TRBD2 (6 bases). The DNA end lines up better with TRBJ2-7; the J call may be wrong. This CDR3 contains 14 residues. CDR1 SGHTA and CDR2 FQGNSA come from the germline V gene.

The V gene is TRBV30, the J gene TRBJ1-3, with D unresolved. The ends were cut back, 1 base at V and 2 bases at J, with 6 bases in the middle. CDR1 is GTSNPN, CDR2 SVGIG, per germline (reference sequence). This CDR3 has 13 amino acids. CDR3 nucleotides: TGTGCCTGGAGTGGTTGGCCTGGAAACACCATATATTTT. The encoded protein is CAWSGWPGNTIYF.

The chain carries TRBV29-1 and TRBJ1-1; the match to TRBD1 covers 8 bases. CDR3 size: 16 residues. CDR1 is SQVTM and CDR2 is ANQGSEA in the germline V gene. J was trimmed by 4 bases and V by 4 bases; bases with no gene match: 14. The CDR3 loop reads CSVAGAGGLWGTEAFF. The CDR3, as DNA: TGCAGCGTTGCAGGCGCAGGGGGCTTATGGGGCACTGAAGCTTTCTTT.

This clone was seen once. J is TRBJ2-6 and V is TRBV9, with TRBD1 matching over 7 bases. The CDR3 has 19 amino acids. V lost 0 bases and J lost 0; bases outside the gene matches: 9. Germline CDR1 SGDLS, CDR2 YYNGEE. CDR3 nucleotide sequence: TGTGCCAGCAGCGTAGCTACAGGGGTCAAAAACTCTGGGGCCAACGTCCTGACTTTC. Protein sequence: CASSVATGVKNSGANVLTF.

The V gene is TRBV6-5, the J gene TRBJ2-5; 8 nucleotides agree with TRBD2. Matching the DNA end better, TRBJ2-7 makes the J call doubtful. There are 16 residues in the CDR3. Per the germline V gene, CDR1 is MNHEY and CDR2 is SVGAGI. The CDR3 is CASSYSRTSGTYEQYF. CDR3 nucleotide sequence: TGTGCCAGCAGTTACTCGCGCACTAGCGGTACCTACGAGCAGTACTTC.